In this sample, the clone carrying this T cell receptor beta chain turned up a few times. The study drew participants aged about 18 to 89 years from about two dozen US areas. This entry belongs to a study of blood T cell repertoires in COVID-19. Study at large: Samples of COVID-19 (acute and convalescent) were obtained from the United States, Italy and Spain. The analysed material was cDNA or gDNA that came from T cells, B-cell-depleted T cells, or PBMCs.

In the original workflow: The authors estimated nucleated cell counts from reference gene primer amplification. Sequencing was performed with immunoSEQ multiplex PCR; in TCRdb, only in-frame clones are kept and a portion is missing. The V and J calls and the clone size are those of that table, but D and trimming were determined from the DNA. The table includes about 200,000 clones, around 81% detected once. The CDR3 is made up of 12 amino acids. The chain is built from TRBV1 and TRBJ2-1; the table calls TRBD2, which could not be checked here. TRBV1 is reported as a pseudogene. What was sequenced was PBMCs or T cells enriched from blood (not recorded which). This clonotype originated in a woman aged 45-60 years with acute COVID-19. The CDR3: CTSSLKNNEQFF. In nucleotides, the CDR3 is TGCACCAGCAGCCTAAAAAACAATGAGCAGTTCTTC.